These 7 T cell receptor beta chains came from one sample sequenced in a study of tumor-infiltrating lymphocytes in primary liver carcinoma (dated by TCRdb to 2016 to 2017). Total RNA and DNA were co-extracted without cell sorting from approximately 20-30 mg of bulk tissue using the AllPrep DNA/RNA mini kit. TCRdb shows the sequencer as Illumina HiSeq 2500. TCRbeta-specific cDNA was reverse-transcribed from about 0.45 ug total RNA using a constant-region primer and ProtoScript II reverse transcriptase. Three nested multiplex PCR rounds, following a slightly modified ARM-PCR procedure, were used to build the TCRbeta libraries. Multiplex TRBV1-TRBV30 forward primers and a Cbeta reverse primer were used in the first two PCR rounds, each of which was run for around 10 cycles. TCRdb's own reprocessing of the public reads used fastp at Q25 and MiXCR and kept productive beta chains. Every distinct CDR3 protein forms one entry, paired with its most common genes and DNA. The sample includes about 100,000 distinct CDR3 sequences, with 55% to 75% observed a single time. The leading ten clones occupy around 30% of the sample.

Sequencing was carried out using tumor-adjacent normal liver tissue. The receptor source for this set is a man in his forties with primary liver carcinoma and hepatitis B virus infection.

The chain recombines TRBV6-5 with TRBJ2-7; tentatively, D is TRBD1 (5 bases). This CDR3 is built from 14 residues. V was clipped by 0 bases and J by 7 bases, with 13 bases between them. Germline V gene lookup returns CDR1 MNHEY and CDR2 SVGAGI. For the CDR3, the DNA is TGTGCCAGCAGTTACTCCAGACAGAGTGGAGAGCAGTACTTC. Its protein is CASSYSRQSGEQYF.

A remark on this clonotype: At one boundary the junction diverges from the germline segment, which might be a read error. The chain carries TRBV4-1 and TRBJ1-5; 10 positions match TRBD1. CDR3 length: 17 amino acids. Per germline, CDR1 MGHRA and CDR2 YSYEKL. The CDR3 spells CASSPQGTGVSNQPQQF. Here the CDR3 DNA reads TGCGCCAGCAGCCCTCAAGGGACAGGGGTTAGTAATCAGCCCCAGCAATTT.

This rearrangement joins TRBV28 to TRBJ2-3; a possible D gene is TRBD1 (5 bases). V shed 10 bases and J shed 5 bases, with 16 bases lying between them. In germline, CDR1 is MDHEN, CDR2 SYDVKM. This CDR3 comprises 13 residues. The CDR3: CATQQGGIDTQYF. CDR3 sequence (DNA): TGTGCCACTCAGCAGGGCGGCATAGATACGCAGTATTTT.

The rearrangement uses TRBV11-2 and TRBJ2-7; D gene uncertain. The CDR3 totals 15 residues. The V end lost 1 base, the J end lost 3 bases, and 13 bases lay between the germline ends. Germline lookup yields CDR1 SGHAT and CDR2 FQNNGV. The CDR3, as DNA: TGTGCCAGCAGCTTAGCCGGCGTGTGGGTCTACGAGCAGTACTTC. The encoded protein is CASSLAGVWVYEQYF.

Details on this clonotype: This CDR3 is missing its conserved last phenylalanine or tryptophan, likely due to a read error. The V call is TRBV11-3, the J call TRBJ2-1; TRBD2 matches at 9 bases. CDR3 size: 16 residues. Looked up from germline, CDR1 is SGHNT and CDR2 is YENEEA. J lost 9 bases, V lost 2 bases, and 11 bases had no gene match. CDR3 protein: CASSLSGTSRRCEQFL. CDR3 nucleotide sequence: TGTGCCAGCAGCTTATCAGGGACTAGCAGGAGATGTGAGCAGTTCCTC.

Worth noting for this clonotype: A read error may be the cause here, since a much bigger clone is one base away. CDR3 protein: CASSLIGGASYGYTF. The CDR3 DNA follows: TGTGCCAGCAGCTTGATCGGGGGCGCTAGCTATGGCTACACCTTC. The chain carries TRBV5-5 and TRBJ1-2, with D possibly matching TRBD1 (6 bases). Germline V lookup: CDR1 SGHKS, CDR2 YYEKEE (reference sequence). V was trimmed by 1 base and J by 4 bases, leaving 14 bases between them. The CDR3 covers 15 residues.

This clonotype appeared many times. The chain combines TRBV6-2 or TRBV6-3 with TRBJ1-1; D gene uncertain. V was trimmed by 2 bases and J by 7 bases, leaving 8 bases between them. The CDR3 has 12 residues. Germline CDR1 MNHEY, CDR2 SVGEGT. CDR3 bases: TGTGCCAGCAGTTACATTCGGAATGAAGCTTTCTTT. Amino acid sequence: CASSYIRNEAFF.